The 23 T cell receptor beta chains below were found in one sample sequenced in a study of vaccination and CD4 T cells after COVID-19. CD4+ T cells that had been cultured provided DNA sequenced with the Oncomine TCR Beta short-read assay. TCRdb processed the PCR reads anew with MiXCR; each CDR3 protein has one entry. The data show roughly 9,200 distinct CDR3 sequences, about 33% seen once. The sample's treatment: 10-day PBMC culture with coronavirus spike peptide pools or control peptides (ViraFEST assay). These CD4+ T cells came from an unexposed donor, sampled before the COVID-19 pandemic (2011-2018). These receptors' antigens are unknown. The sequenced material came from CD4+ T cells from blood, cultured in vitro. The source of these receptors is a human donor in good health.

In DNA, the CDR3 is TGTGCCAGCAGTTTACTTGGGGACTCAAATGAAGCTTTCTTT. It translates to CASSLLGDSNEAFF. V and J are TRBV27 and TRBJ1-1; possible D gene TRBD1, 5 bases. The CDR3 spans 14 residues. The germline V and J ends were trimmed by 2 bases and 7 bases, with 14 bases remaining between them. Germline V gene sequence: CDR1 MNHEY, CDR2 SMNVEV (reference sequence).

The CDR3 nucleotides read TGTGCCAGCTCACCAGTAATCCAGGGGTACACTGAAGCTTTCTTT. Its translation: CASSPVIQGYTEAFF. The chain couples TRBV18 to TRBJ1-1; TRBD1 might be the D (6 bases). Trimming cost V 2 bases and J 3 bases, with 13 bases left between them. Germline values: CDR1 KGHSH, CDR2 LQKENI. The CDR3 loop spans 15 amino acids.

The chain recombines TRBV5-1 with TRBJ1-2; D not certain. V gave up 0 bases and J gave up 4 bases, with 4 bases separating them. Germline lookup yields CDR1 SGHRS and CDR2 YFSETQ. This CDR3 has 12 residues. The CDR3 protein is CASSLGTYGYTF. The CDR3 DNA reads as TGCGCCAGCAGCTTGGGTACCTATGGCTACACCTTC. The entire variable domain, with the rest obtained from reference TRBV5-1 and TRBJ1-2, is as follows: KAGVTQTPRYLIKTRGQQVTLSCSPISGHRSVSWYQQTPGQGLQFLFEYFSETQRNKGNFPGRFSGRQFSNSRSEMNVSTLELGDSALYLCASSLGTYGYTFGSGTRLTVV.

The chain couples TRBV12-5 to TRBJ1-1, with D uncertain. The CDR3 has 13 residues. Germline V gene sequence: CDR1 LGHNT, CDR2 FRNRAP. The V end lost 1 base, the J end lost 2 bases, and 5 bases lay between the germline ends. CDR3 protein: CASGLGGNTEAFF. In DNA form, the CDR3 reads TGTGCTAGTGGTTTGGGGGGAAACACTGAAGCTTTCTTT. The full variable domain, with the rest looked up from reference TRBV12-5 and TRBJ1-1, is DARVTQTPRHKVTEMGQEVTMRCQPILGHNTVFWYRQTMMQGLELLAYFRNRAPLDDSGMPKDRFSAEMPDATLATLKIQPSEPRDSAVYFCASGLGGNTEAFFGQGTRLTVV.

The chain recombines TRBV6-1 with TRBJ1-1; D gene uncertain. The CDR3 loop spans 13 amino acids. V was clipped by 3 bases and J by 1 base, with 6 bases between them. Germline V gene sequence: CDR1 MNHNS, CDR2 SASEGT. CDR3 residues: CASSEVGNTEAFF. The CDR3 DNA reads TGTGCCAGCAGTGAGGTCGGGAACACTGAAGCTTTCTTT.

The chain carries TRBV19 and TRBJ1-2; tentative D call: TRBD1 (5 bases). V was pared by 7 bases and J by 2 bases, with 20 bases between. The CDR3 covers 16 residues. The germline CDR1 and CDR2 sequences are LNHDA and SQIVND (reference sequence). The CDR3 is CASTDDGGVINYGYTF. The DNA for the CDR3 is TGTGCCAGTACCGACGATGGGGGGGTGATCAACTATGGCTACACCTTC. The full variable domain, its missing parts supplied by reference TRBV19 and TRBJ1-2, is DGGITQSPKYLFRKEGQNVTLSCEQNLNHDAMYWYRQDPGQGLRLIYYSQIVNDFQKGDIAEGYSVSREKKESFPLTVTSAQKNPTAFYLCASTDDGGVINYGYTFGSGTRLTVV.

This sequence joins TRBV27 and TRBJ1-2; maybe TRBD1 (5 bases). V was clipped by 2 bases and J by 4 bases, with 14 bases between them. This CDR3 has 15 residues. Germline V lookup: CDR1 MNHEY, CDR2 SMNVEV (reference sequence). Here the CDR3 DNA reads TGTGCCAGCAGTTTAGGGCGGGGCGACGGCTATGGCTACACCTTC. This codes for CASSLGRGDGYGYTF.

This clonotype was detected a few times. The chain employs TRBV25-1 and TRBJ1-1; tentative D call: TRBD1 (5 bases). Germline CDR1 is MGHDK and CDR2 is SYGVNS. V was cut by 5 bases and J by 1 base, with 11 bases left in between. The CDR3 is 14 amino acids. Written as DNA, the CDR3 is TGTGCCAGCAGTTTCGGGGGTCGGAACACTGAAGCTTTCTTT. Protein: CASSFGGRNTEAFF. The whole variable domain, remainder taken from reference TRBV25-1 and TRBJ1-1, is EADIYQTPRYLVIGTGKKITLECSQTMGHDKMYWYQQDPGMELHLIHYSYGVNSTEKGDLSSESTVSRIRTEHFPLTLESARPSHTSQYLCASSFGGRNTEAFFGQGTRLTVV.

The chain is built from TRBV7-3 and TRBJ2-1, with 9 bases identical to TRBD1. Trimming at V came to 4 bases and at J to 9 bases, leaving 10 bases not matched to a gene. This CDR3 comprises 15 residues. The germline gives CDR1 SGHTA, CDR2 FQGTGA. CDR3 DNA: TGTGCCAGCAGCTCCGGGACAGGGAATGTTGGTGAGCAGTTCTTC. This sequence encodes CASSSGTGNVGEQFF.

This clonotype was counted only a few times. The rearrangement joins TRBV20-1 to TRBJ1-6; no clear D gene. This CDR3 spans 14 amino acids. V shed 5 bases and J shed 7 bases, with 15 bases lying between them. Germline-derived CDR1 and CDR2 are DFQATT and SNEGSKA (reference sequence). In nucleotides, the CDR3 is TGCAGTGCTCTTCCCTTAATGGGCAATTCACCCCTCCACTTT. Translated, it gives CSALPLMGNSPLHF.

The chain has TRBV30 and TRBJ2-7; D gene unclear. The CDR3 has 12 amino acids. Per the germline V gene, CDR1 is GTSNPN and CDR2 is SVGIG (reference sequence). Between the trimmed V and J ends, which lost 0 bases and 3 bases, there was a span of 6 bases. The CDR3 spells CAWSVSSYEQYF. The CDR3 nucleotides are TGTGCCTGGAGTGTGTCCAGCTACGAGCAGTACTTC.

This clonotype was seen only a few times. The chain employs TRBV12-3 or TRBV12-4 and TRBJ1-2; maybe TRBD1 (5 bases). The V and J ends lost 3 bases and 2 bases respectively, with 7 bases between them. The CDR3 is made up of 13 amino acids. The CDR3 DNA follows: TGTGCCAGCAGTTTGAACAGGAACTATGGCTACACCTTC. Translated, it gives CASSLNRNYGYTF.

This clonotype came up once. The chain employs TRBV18 and TRBJ2-5, with unresolved D. V lost 3 bases and J 5 bases, leaving 4 bases between the germline ends. The germline V gene encodes CDR1 KGHSH and CDR2 LQKENI. The CDR3 is 11 amino acids. DNA for the CDR3: TGTGCCAGCTCACCCTCGGAGACCCAGTACTTC. Translated: CASSPSETQYF.

The chain links TRBV12-3 or TRBV12-4 to TRBJ2-1; no clear D gene. CDR3 length: 12 amino acids. The ends were cut back, 1 base at V and 9 bases at J, with 7 bases in the middle. The CDR3 is CASSLGSGEQFF. DNA for the CDR3: TGTGCCAGCAGTTTAGGTTCGGGTGAGCAGTTCTTC.

The chain joins TRBV7-3 to TRBJ1-1; D unresolved. V lost 3 bases to trimming and J lost 5 bases, with 10 bases between them. The germline V gene has CDR1 SGHTA and CDR2 FQGTGA. This CDR3 has 13 amino acids. Here the CDR3 reads CASSLTPGTEAFF. In DNA, the CDR3 is TGTGCCAGCAGCTTGACCCCGGGGACTGAAGCTTTCTTT.

The chain carries TRBV20-1 and TRBJ1-2; D unclear. Trimming pared 6 bases from V and 1 base from J, leaving 12 bases between. The germline CDR1 and CDR2 sequences are DFQATT and SNEGSKA (reference sequence). The CDR3 consists of 13 residues. The CDR3 DNA sequence: TGCAGTGCGGGAGGGATAAATAACTATGGCTACACCTTC. Translated: CSAGGINNYGYTF.

In regard to this clonotype: The germline gene is not matched at one end of the junction; a read error may be the cause. The J gene is TRBJ2-7, the V gene TRBV6-4; the D is unclear. Germline V CDR1 and CDR2: MRHNA, SNTAGT. The CDR3 loop spans 13 amino acids. The CDR3 DNA follows: TGTGCCAGCGCCCCGGGCCCCAAAGGCGAGCAGTGCTTC. Translated, it gives CASAPGPKGEQCF.

This chain uses TRBV7-2 with TRBJ1-6; no reliable D call. This CDR3 is 16 amino acids long. The V end lost 5 bases, the J end lost 0 bases, and 11 bases lay between the germline ends. In germline, CDR1 is SGHTA, CDR2 FQGNSA. This CDR3 is CASSGDWSSYNSPLHF. The CDR3 DNA follows: TGTGCCAGCAGCGGAGACTGGAGCTCCTATAATTCACCCCTCCACTTT.

This clonotype has only a few counts. The genes are TRBV5-6 and TRBJ1-1; possible D gene TRBD1, 6 bases. Germline V gene sequence: CDR1 SGHDT, CDR2 YYEEEE. V gave up 2 bases and J gave up 6 bases, with 14 bases separating them. The CDR3 is 14 residues long. The CDR3 DNA reads TGTGCCAGCAGCTTATTACAGGGTAGCGCTGAAGCTTTCTTT. Amino acids: CASSLLQGSAEAFF.

The chain joins TRBV30 to TRBJ2-3, with no clear D. CDR3 length equals 13 residues. Trimming cost V 1 base and J 0 bases, with 5 bases left between them. Germline values: CDR1 GTSNPN, CDR2 SVGIG (reference sequence). The CDR3 sequence is CAWSGWSTDTQYF. CDR3 sequence (DNA): TGTGCCTGGAGTGGCTGGAGCACAGATACGCAGTATTTT.

The sample holds a few counts of this clonotype. V is TRBV7-3 and J is TRBJ2-5; the D gene is possibly TRBD1 (6 bases). Per germline, CDR1 SGHTA and CDR2 FQGTGA. The CDR3 is 13 amino acids. V was trimmed by 3 bases and J by 5 bases, leaving 10 bases between them. The CDR3 sequence is CASSFAGAETQYF. CDR3 coding DNA: TGTGCCAGCAGCTTCGCAGGGGCGGAGACCCAGTACTTC.

The rearrangement uses TRBV15 and TRBJ2-6; D possibly corresponds to TRBD2 (5 bases). Germline values: CDR1 LNHNV, CDR2 YYDKDF (reference sequence). This CDR3 comprises 16 residues. Between the trimmed V and J ends, which lost 8 bases and 0 bases, there was a span of 14 bases. CDR3: CATGSGLFSGANVLTF. In DNA, the CDR3 is TGTGCCACCGGGTCGGGGTTATTCTCTGGGGCCAACGTCCTGACTTTC.

This clonotype was picked up one time. This chain connects TRBV19 to TRBJ2-3; 11 nucleotides line up with TRBD2. V was pared by 6 bases and J by 6 bases, with 11 bases of the junction left unmatched. Germline V lookup: CDR1 LNHDA, CDR2 SQIVND (reference sequence). The CDR3 runs to 16 residues. The CDR3 bases are TGTGCCAGTAGGAATAATGTAGCGGGGGGGACGGATACGCAGTATTTT. Translated: CASRNNVAGGTDTQYF.